The present T cell receptor beta chain was sequenced within a study of blood T cell repertoires in COVID-19. Study-level information: Collection of acute and convalescent COVID-19 samples took place in the United States, Italy and Spain. T cells, B-cell-depleted T cells, or PBMCs supplied cDNA or gDNA.

As processed by the authors: Quantification of nucleated cells was approximated via reference gene primer amplification. Clones were sequenced by immunoSEQ multiplex PCR, and TCRdb holds only the in-frame ones, with some missing. That table supplies the V and J calls and clone size; D and trimming were determined from the DNA. The table lists approximately 300,000 clones, 87% of them singletons, with roughly 2% in the top ten. The CDR3 has 13 residues. The junction had 7 bases not matched to a gene; V was cut back by 4 bases and J by 7 bases. Germline V CDR1 and CDR2: MNHNY, SVGAGI (reference sequence).

Source material: peripheral blood. The chain recombines TRBV6-6 with TRBJ2-7, with TRBD2 matching over 7 bases. The clonotype comes from a woman in her 50s who had recovered from COVID-19. DNA for the CDR3: TGTGCCAGCAGTTCTTCACTAGCGAGAGAGCAGTACTTC. Protein sequence: CASSSSLAREQYF.